This T cell receptor (beta chain) derives from a study of blood T cell repertoires in COVID-19. Study-wide background: Sources were T cells, B-cell-depleted T cells, or PBMCs; the material itself was cDNA or gDNA.

Germline CDR1 DFQATT, CDR2 SNEGSKA (reference sequence). Trimming took off 3 bases at V and 4 bases at J, with 13 bases between the two ends. This CDR3 has 13 amino acids. Original processing notes: Cell counts per sample came from amplifying reference gene primers. Assay used: immunoSEQ multiplex PCR; TCRdb lists only in-frame clones, some missing. V, J and clone size were drawn from that table, and D and trimming were deduced from the DNA. The sample yields about 230,000 clones, 75% to 85% seen once. The material sequenced was peripheral blood. The sequence derives from a woman between 35 and 50 years old who had recovered from COVID-19. This sequence joins TRBV20-1 and TRBJ2-7; D is possibly TRBD2 (5 bases). CDR3 sequence: CSASTGSGYEQYF. The CDR3 DNA is TGCAGTGCTAGTACGGGGTCTGGTTACGAGCAGTACTTC.